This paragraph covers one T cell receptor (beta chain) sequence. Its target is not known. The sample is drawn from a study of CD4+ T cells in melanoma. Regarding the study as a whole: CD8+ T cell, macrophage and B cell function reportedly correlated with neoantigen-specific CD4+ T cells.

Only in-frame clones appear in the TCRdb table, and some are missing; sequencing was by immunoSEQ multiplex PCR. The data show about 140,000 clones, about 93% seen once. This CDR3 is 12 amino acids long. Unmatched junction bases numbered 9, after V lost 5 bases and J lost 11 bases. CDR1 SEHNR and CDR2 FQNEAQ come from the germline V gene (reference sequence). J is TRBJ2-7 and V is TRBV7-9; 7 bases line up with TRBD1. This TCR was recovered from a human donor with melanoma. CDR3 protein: CASSLDRALEYF. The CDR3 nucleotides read TGTGCCAGCAGCCTAGACAGGGCTCTAGAGTACTTC.